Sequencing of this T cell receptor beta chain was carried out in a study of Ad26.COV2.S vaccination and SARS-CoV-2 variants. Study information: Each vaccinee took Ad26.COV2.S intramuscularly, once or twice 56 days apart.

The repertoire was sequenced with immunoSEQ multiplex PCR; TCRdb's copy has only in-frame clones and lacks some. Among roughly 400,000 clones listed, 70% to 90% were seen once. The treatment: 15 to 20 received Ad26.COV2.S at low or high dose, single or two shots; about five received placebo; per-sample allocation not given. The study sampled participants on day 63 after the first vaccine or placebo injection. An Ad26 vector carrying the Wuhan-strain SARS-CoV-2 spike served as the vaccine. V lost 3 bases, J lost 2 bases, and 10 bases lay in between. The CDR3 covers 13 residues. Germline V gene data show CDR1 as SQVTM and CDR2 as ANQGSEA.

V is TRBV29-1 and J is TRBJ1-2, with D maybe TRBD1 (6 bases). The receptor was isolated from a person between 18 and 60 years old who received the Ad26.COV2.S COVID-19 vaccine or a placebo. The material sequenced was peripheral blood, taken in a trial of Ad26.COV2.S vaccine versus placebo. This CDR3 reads CSVDSGQNYGYTF. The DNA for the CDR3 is TGCAGCGTTGACAGCGGACAGAACTATGGCTACACCTTC.